This passage covers 22 T cell receptor beta chains from one sample sequenced in a study of T cells in Graves' hyperthyroidism and ophthalmopathy. Amplification of TCR beta CDR3 regions used RNA as the template. HTBI primers were used for first-round RT-PCR of the TCR CDR3. TCRdb reanalysed the multiplex PCR reads using MiXCR and keeps one entry per CDR3 protein. The data contain about 260,000 distinct CDR3 sequences, about 17% of them singletons. Material: blood. The source of these receptors is a woman under 30 with Graves' ophthalmopathy.

The sample holds many counts of this clonotype. The J gene is TRBJ2-7, the V gene TRBV28; no clear D. The CDR3 is made up of 13 amino acids. V lost 5 bases and J lost 3, with 11 bases in between. Germline V gives CDR1 MDHEN, CDR2 SYDVKM. The CDR3 sequence: CASSVDGGYEQYF. CDR3 in DNA: TGTGCCAGCAGTGTGGACGGTGGCTACGAGCAGTACTTC. Variable domain in full (rest from reference TRBV28 and TRBJ2-7): DVKVTQSSRYLVKRTGEKVFLECVQDMDHENMFWYRQDPGLGLRLIYFSYDVKMKEKGDIPEGYSVSREKKERFSLILESASTNQTSMYLCASSVDGGYEQYFGPGTRLTVT.

This clonotype was seen more than once but under ten times. This chain connects TRBV5-6 to TRBJ2-7, with a weak D call TRBD1 (5 bases). This CDR3 has 14 residues. V was shortened by 5 bases and J by 2 bases, with 14 bases between the two germline ends. From germline, CDR1 is SGHDT and CDR2 YYEEEE. The CDR3 sequence is CASSRGPGTYEQYF. The CDR3 DNA is TGTGCCAGCAGTCGCGGCCCAGGGACCTACGAGCAGTACTTC.

The chain links TRBV28 to TRBJ2-1, with TRBD1 identical over 9 bases. Germline CDR1 MDHEN, CDR2 SYDVKM. J gave up 7 bases and V 4 bases, and 11 bases lay outside the gene matches. The CDR3 covers 16 residues. In nucleotides, the CDR3 is TGTGCCAGCAGTTCTCTCGGGACAGGGAGTAAGAATGAGCAGTTCTTC. Translation: CASSSLGTGSKNEQFF. The variable domain in full, completed from reference TRBV28 and TRBJ2-1, reads DVKVTQSSRYLVKRTGEKVFLECVQDMDHENMFWYRQDPGLGLRLIYFSYDVKMKEKGDIPEGYSVSREKKERFSLILESASTNQTSMYLCASSSLGTGSKNEQFFGPGTRLTVL.

This clonotype was counted many times. This rearrangement joins TRBV19 to TRBJ1-1; D is ambiguous. CDR1 LNHDA and CDR2 SQIVND come from the germline V gene (reference sequence). V was trimmed by 5 bases and J by 3 bases, leaving 10 bases between them. The CDR3 sequence is 13 residues long. CDR3 coding DNA: TGTGCCAGTAGTCTGAGCTGGGACACTGAAGCTTTCTTT. Translation gives CASSLSWDTEAFF.

This clonotype was recorded a few times. Possible read error: a much larger clone is one base away. The V call is TRBV20-1, the J call TRBJ1-6; weak D call: TRBD1 (5 bases). The V gene's germline CDR1 is DFQATT and CDR2 SNEGSKA (reference sequence). This CDR3 region has 16 residues. CDR3 protein: CSARDTVDLYNSPPHF. The CDR3 nucleotides read TGCAGTGCTAGGGACACCGTCGACCTTTATAATTCACCCCCCCACTTT.

This clonotype was seen at least ten times. This chain joins TRBV6-1 and TRBJ2-2; weak D call: TRBD2 (5 bases). Germline V lookup: CDR1 MNHNS, CDR2 SASEGT. Trimming cost V 4 bases and J 1 base, with 7 bases left between them. The CDR3 runs 14 residues. As DNA, the CDR3 is TGTGCCAGCAGTGGGACTTGGAACACCGGGGAGCTGTTTTTT. Translating it yields CASSGTWNTGELFF.

The table lists this clonotype with many counts. The rearrangement links TRBV10-3 to TRBJ1-5, with D possibly being TRBD1 (6 bases). V was shortened by 4 bases and J by 4 bases, with 8 bases between the two germline ends. The CDR3 runs to 13 residues. Germline V gene sequence: CDR1 ENHRY, CDR2 SYGVKD. The CDR3 region is CAISAGVNQPQHF. The CDR3 region has the DNA TGTGCCATCAGTGCAGGGGTTAATCAGCCCCAGCATTTT.

This clonotype appeared many times. The rearrangement uses TRBV5-6 and TRBJ2-3; 7 bases agree with TRBD2. CDR1 is SGHDT and CDR2 is YYEEEE in the germline V gene. Trimming removed 2 bases from V and 3 bases from J; junction bases left unmatched: 6. The CDR3 has 15 amino acids. CDR3 in DNA: TGTGCCAGCAGCTTTGGGACTATATGGACAGATACGCAGTATTTT. It encodes CASSFGTIWTDTQYF.

This clonotype was detected ten times or more. CDR3 sequence: CASSAMRRGVQETQYF. The DNA for the CDR3 is TGTGCCAGCAGCGCAATGCGGCGGGGGGTTCAAGAGACCCAGTACTTC. The chain employs TRBV5-5 and TRBJ2-5; 8 nucleotides align to TRBD2. With 4 bases clipped from V and 2 bases from J, the junction kept 10 bases outside the gene matches. This CDR3 spans 16 amino acids. The germline V gene encodes CDR1 SGHKS and CDR2 YYEKEE (reference sequence).

This clonotype was counted ten times or more. This sequence joins TRBV6-1 and TRBJ1-5; D gene unclear. This CDR3 comprises 15 residues. CDR1 and CDR2 (germline): MNHNS, SASEGT. V lost 6 bases, J lost 4 bases, and 16 bases lay in between. CDR3 loop: CASSLGVFANQPQHF. DNA for the CDR3: TGTGCCAGCAGCCTAGGAGTTTTCGCGAATCAGCCCCAGCATTTT.

The rearrangement uses TRBV14 and TRBJ1-3; D possibly corresponds to TRBD1 (5 bases). V was clipped by 0 bases and J by 3 bases, with 9 bases between them. The CDR3 consists of 15 residues. Germline CDR1 SGHDN, CDR2 FVKESK. The CDR3 nucleotides read TGTGCCAGCAGCCAAGATAAAGGGGTTGGAAACACCATATATTTT. This gives the protein CASSQDKGVGNTIYF.

The sample holds many counts of this clonotype. The CDR3 DNA sequence: TGTGCCAGCAGCCCTGAGTACCAAGAGACCCAGTACTTC. Encoded protein: CASSPEYQETQYF. This chain joins TRBV3-1 and TRBJ2-5; D uncertain. V was pared by 4 bases and J by 0 bases, with 6 bases between. The CDR3 contains 13 residues. Looked up from germline, CDR1 is LGHDT and CDR2 is YNNKEL (reference sequence).

In its sample, this clonotype was seen many times. This sequence joins TRBV3-1 and TRBJ1-5; D uncertain. Germline CDR1 LGHDT, CDR2 YNNKEL (reference sequence). Deletions cut 1 base from V and 7 bases from J, with 8 bases between. The CDR3 totals 13 residues. The CDR3 is CASSQVQGQPQHF. CDR3 nucleotides: TGTGCCAGCAGCCAAGTACAAGGCCAGCCCCAGCATTTT.

Ten or more counts support this clonotype. The chain couples TRBV28 to TRBJ1-1, with 9 nucleotides matching TRBD1. There are 14 residues in the CDR3. CDR1 is MDHEN, CDR2 SYDVKM, per germline. After removal of 6 bases from V and 4 bases from J, the junction contained 6 bases not matched to a gene. CDR3 residues: CASRMDRGVTEAFF. The CDR3 DNA reads as TGTGCCAGCAGAATGGACAGGGGTGTCACTGAAGCTTTCTTT.

This clonotype was seen many times. This chain uses TRBV30 with TRBJ2-5; tentative D call: TRBD1 (5 bases). The CDR3 covers 14 residues. Germline CDR1 GTSNPN, CDR2 SVGIG (reference sequence). V lost 3 bases, J lost 7 bases, and 18 bases lay in between. CDR3 sequence (DNA): TGTGCCTGGAGCCCAACGGATCAGGGATTGACCCAGTACTTC. It is translated as CAWSPTDQGLTQYF. Filled out from reference TRBV30 and TRBJ2-5, the complete variable domain reads SQTIHQWPATLVQPVGSPLSLECTVEGTSNPNLYWYRQAAGRGLQLLFYSVGIGQISSEVPQNLSASRPQDRQFILSSKKLLLSDSGFYLCAWSPTDQGLTQYFGPGTRLLVL.

This clonotype was seen many times. This sequence joins TRBV13 and TRBJ2-4; D may correspond to TRBD1 or TRBD2 (5 bases each). The CDR3 has 18 amino acids. The V gene's germline CDR1 is PRHDT and CDR2 FYEKMQ (reference sequence). Trimming cost V 0 bases and J 1 base, with 16 bases left between them. This CDR3 is CASSLGYGGRVAKNIQYF. Here the CDR3 DNA reads TGTGCCAGCAGCTTAGGATATGGGGGTCGCGTTGCCAAAAACATTCAGTACTTC.

This clonotype showed up many times. This rearrangement joins TRBV9 to TRBJ2-4; D might be TRBD2 (5 bases). V lost 2 bases to trimming and J lost 0 bases, with 15 bases between them. This CDR3 spans 17 amino acids. The germline gives CDR1 SGDLS, CDR2 YYNGEE. The CDR3 nucleotides read TGTGCCAGCAGCGTGACCGGACTCCTAGGAGCCAAAAACATTCAGTACTTC. It yields the protein CASSVTGLLGAKNIQYF. Drawing the rest from reference TRBV9 and TRBJ2-4, the complete variable domain is DSGVTQTPKHLITATGQRVTLRCSPRSGDLSVYWYQQSLDQGLQFLIQYYNGEERAKGNILERFSAQQFPDLHSELNLSSLELGDSALYFCASSVTGLLGAKNIQYFGAGTRLSVL.

This clonotype showed up many times. The chain recombines TRBV2 with TRBJ2-1; 11 positions agree with TRBD2. The germline gives CDR1 SNHLY, CDR2 FYNNEI. The CDR3 contains 15 residues. V shed 8 bases and J 1 base; nucleotides not matched to a gene: 4. The DNA of the CDR3 is TGTGCCAGCCATATAGCGGGAGGGTCCTACAATGAGCAGTTCTTC. Translation: CASHIAGGSYNEQFF.

In its sample, this clonotype was seen many times. This chain connects TRBV5-1 to TRBJ1-1; 8 bases are shared with TRBD1. V shed 2 bases, J shed 4 bases, and the junction held 4 bases outside the gene matches. Germline V gene data show CDR1 as SGHRS and CDR2 as YFSETQ. This CDR3 is built from 14 residues. The CDR3 DNA reads TGCGCCAGCAGCTTACAGGGGGGGGCCACTGAAGCTTTCTTT. It translates to CASSLQGGATEAFF.

This clonotype was found many times. The chain has TRBV7-2 and TRBJ2-5; TRBD2 is a possible D gene (6 bases). Germline V gene sequence: CDR1 SGHTA, CDR2 FQGNSA. This CDR3 is 17 amino acids long. V was trimmed by 5 bases and J by 7 bases, leaving 26 bases between them. Here the CDR3 reads CASSPATFGTPEGTQYF. The CDR3 nucleotides are TGTGCCAGCAGCCCGGCTACGTTCGGGACTCCCGAGGGGACCCAGTACTTC.

This clonotype was found many times. The chain is built from TRBV12-3 or TRBV12-4 and TRBJ1-1, with D possibly being TRBD1 (6 bases). The ends were cut back, 7 bases at V and 3 bases at J, with 12 bases in the middle. The CDR3 runs 13 residues. For the CDR3, the DNA is TGTGCCAGCATCCGGGACATTCACACTGAAGCTTTCTTT. As protein: CASIRDIHTEAFF.

The rearrangement uses TRBV20-1 and TRBJ2-1; D is unclear. The CDR3 is 15 amino acids. Trimming shortened V by 5 bases and J by 5 bases, and 19 bases separated the two germline ends. Germline V gene sequence: CDR1 DFQATT, CDR2 SNEGSKA (reference sequence). CDR3 region: CSAPKSGLEDNEQFF. As DNA, the CDR3 is TGCAGTGCTCCTAAGAGTGGGCTAGAGGACAATGAGCAGTTCTTC.